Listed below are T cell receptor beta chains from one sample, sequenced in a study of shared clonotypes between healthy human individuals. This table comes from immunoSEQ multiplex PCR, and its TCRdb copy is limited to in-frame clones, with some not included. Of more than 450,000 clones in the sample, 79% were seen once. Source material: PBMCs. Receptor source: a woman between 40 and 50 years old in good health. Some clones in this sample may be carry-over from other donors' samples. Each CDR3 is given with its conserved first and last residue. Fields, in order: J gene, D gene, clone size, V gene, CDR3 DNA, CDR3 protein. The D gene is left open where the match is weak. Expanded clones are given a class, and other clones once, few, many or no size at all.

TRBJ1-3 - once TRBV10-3 TGTGCCATCAGTGGGGGGGGCACCATATATTTT CAISGGGTIYF
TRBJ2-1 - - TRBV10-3 TGTGCCATCAGTGACCACAGGGGAGGGGACTACAATGAGCAGTTCTTC CAISDHRGGDYNEQFF
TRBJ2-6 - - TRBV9 TGTGCCAGCAGCGTATCGGTGTCTGGGGCCAACGTCCTGACTTTC CASSVSVSGANVLTF
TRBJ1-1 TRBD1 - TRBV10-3 TGTGCCATCAGACCACGACAGGGGTCGGCTGACACTGAAGCTTTCTTT CAIRPRQGSADTEAFF
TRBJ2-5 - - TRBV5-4 TGTGCCAGCACCGACCTGCTGGAAGAGACCCAGTACTTC CASTDLLEETQYF
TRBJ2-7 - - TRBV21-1 TGTGCCAGCAGCCCCCGACTAGCGGGAGGGCCTTTCGTTCCCTACGAGCAGTACTTC CASSPRLAGGPFVPYEQYF
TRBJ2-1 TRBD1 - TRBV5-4 TGTGCCAGCAGCTTGCCGGGTTCCCAGGGGGATGAGCAGTTCTTC CASSLPGSQGDEQFF
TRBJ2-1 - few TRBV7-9 TGTGCCAGCAGCTTAGAGGGGTCCTACAATGAGCAGTTCTTC CASSLEGSYNEQFF
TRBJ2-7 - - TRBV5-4 TGTGCCAGCAGCGAGGACCCCAACTACGAGCAGTACTTC CASSEDPNYEQYF
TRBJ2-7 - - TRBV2 TGTGCCAGCAGTGGTATCAGAGGCGAGCAGTACTTC CASSGIRGEQYF
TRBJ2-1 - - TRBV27 TGTGCCAGCAGTTTATCGAGGTACAATGAGCAGTTCTTC CASSLSRYNEQFF
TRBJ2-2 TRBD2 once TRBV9 TGTGCCAGCAGCGTGAGAGAGGGGCTAGCGGGAGTATTAACCGGGGAGCTGTTTTTT CASSVREGLAGVLTGELFF
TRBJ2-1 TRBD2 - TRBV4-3 TGCGCCAGCAGCGAGAATCGGGCTAGCGGGGGGAATGAGCAGTTCTTC CASSENRASGGNEQFF
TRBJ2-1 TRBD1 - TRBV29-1 TGCAGCGTTGCTGTTACAGGGGGGAACAATGAGCAGTTCTTC CSVAVTGGNNEQFF
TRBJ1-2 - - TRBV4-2 TGTGCCAGCAGCCAAGACCTAGGGCCCTATGGCTACACCTTC CASSQDLGPYGYTF
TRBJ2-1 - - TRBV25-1 TGTGCCAGCAGTGCCCGGGTGGGTGAGCAGTTCTTC CASSARVGEQFF
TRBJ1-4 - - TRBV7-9 TGTGCCAGCAGCTTAGACCTCAATGAAAAACTGTTTTTT CASSLDLNEKLFF
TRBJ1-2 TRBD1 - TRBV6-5 TGTGCCAGCAAATCGGGACAGGGTGGTGGCTACACCTTC CASKSGQGGGYTF
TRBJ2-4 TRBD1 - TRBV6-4 TGTGCCAGCAGTGACTCTCGCAGGGGGCATGCCAAAAACATTCAGTACTTC CASSDSRRGHAKNIQYF
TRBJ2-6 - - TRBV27 TGTGCCAGCAGTTTCCACCCAGTCGGGGTGAGCTCTGGGGCCAACGTCCTGACTTTC CASSFHPVGVSSGANVLTF
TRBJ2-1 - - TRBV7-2 TGTGCCAGCAGCTTAGTAAACAGGGTAACCAATGAGCAGTTCTTC CASSLVNRVTNEQFF
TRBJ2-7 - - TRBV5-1 TGCGCCAGCAGAAACCCGGGGTACGAGCAGTACTTC CASRNPGYEQYF
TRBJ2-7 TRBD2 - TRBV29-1 TGCAGCGTTGATGGTGGGACTAGCGGGAGCTACGAGCAGTACTTC CSVDGGTSGSYEQYF
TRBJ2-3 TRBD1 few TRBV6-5 TGTGCCAGCAGTTACTCGACAGGGACAGTGTATACGCAGTATTTT CASSYSTGTVYTQYF
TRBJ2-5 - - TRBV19 TGTGCCAGTAGTATTAGTCCGGCGGGGCAGTTAGAAGCGGAGACCCAGTACTTC CASSISPAGQLEAETQYF
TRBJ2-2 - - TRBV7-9 TGTGCCAGCAGCTTGGGCCTAGCGACCGGGGAGCTGTTTTTT CASSLGLATGELFF
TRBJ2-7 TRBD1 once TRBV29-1 TGCAGCGTTGTCGGGACAGTCACCTACGAGCAGTACTTC CSVVGTVTYEQYF
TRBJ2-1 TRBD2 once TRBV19 TGTGCCAGTAGTAAAGCTAGCGGGAGGGCCCGGGAGTTCTTC CASSKASGRAREFF
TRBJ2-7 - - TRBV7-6 TGTGCCAGCAGCTTAGCAGCACTTCGAGAGCAGTACTTC CASSLAALREQYF
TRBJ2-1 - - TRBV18 TGTGCCAGCTCACCTAGGAAAGGGACGGCCTACAATGAGCAGTTCTTC CASSPRKGTAYNEQFF
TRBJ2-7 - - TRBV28 TGTGCCAGCAGTCCCAATTTGGGGCTCACCTACGAGCAGTACTTC CASSPNLGLTYEQYF
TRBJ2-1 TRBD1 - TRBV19 TGTGCCAGTAGGAAACTCCAAGGGACAGGGAACAATGAGCAGTTCTTC CASRKLQGTGNNEQFF
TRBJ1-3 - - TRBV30 TGTGCCTGGAGTATTAGTGGGACTGAAGGAAACACCATATATTTT CAWSISGTEGNTIYF
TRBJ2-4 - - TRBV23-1 TGCGCCAGCAGTCAACCGGGGACAAAACTAGCCAAAAACATTCAGTACTTC CASSQPGTKLAKNIQYF
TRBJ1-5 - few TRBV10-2 TGCGCCAGCAGTGACCACAGACAGCCCCAGCATTTT CASSDHRQPQHF
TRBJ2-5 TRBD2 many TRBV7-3 TGTGCCAGCAGCCACCGGGTCAGCGGGAGGGAAGAGACCCAGTACTTC CASSHRVSGREETQYF
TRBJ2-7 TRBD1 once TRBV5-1 TGCGCCAGCAGCTCGGGACAGGGTTTCTACGAGCAGTACTTC CASSSGQGFYEQYF
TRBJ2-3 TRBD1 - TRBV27 TGTGCCACCGGACAGGGCCCTTTTCCAGATACGCAGTATTTT CATGQGPFPDTQYF
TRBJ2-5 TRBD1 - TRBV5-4 TGTGCCAGCAGCTGGGGGACAGCCAGAAAAGAGACCCAGTACTTC CASSWGTARKETQYF
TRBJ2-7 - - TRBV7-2 TGTGCCAGCAGCAGGACCCACAGGTACGAGCAGTACTTC CASSRTHRYEQYF
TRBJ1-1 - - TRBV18 TGTGCCAGCTCACCAATGGGGGACACTGAAGCTTTCTTT CASSPMGDTEAFF
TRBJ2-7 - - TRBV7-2 TGTGCCAGCAGGCTCACAGCGGGCGAGCAGTACTTC CASRLTAGEQYF
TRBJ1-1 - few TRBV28 TGTGCCAGCAGTTTACCCGGCTTGAACACTGAAGCTTTCTTT CASSLPGLNTEAFF
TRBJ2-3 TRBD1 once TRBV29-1 TGCAGCGTTGAAGATTCAGGGGGTGGAAGCACAGATACGCAGTATTTT CSVEDSGGGSTDTQYF
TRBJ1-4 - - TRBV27 TGTGCCAGCAGGCTTTCCCGGGTGGCTAATGAAAAACTGTTTTTT CASRLSRVANEKLFF
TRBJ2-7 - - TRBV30 TGTGCCTACCGAGACTATACCTACGAGCAGTACTTC CAYRDYTYEQYF
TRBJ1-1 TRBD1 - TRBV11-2 TGTGCCAGCAGCCCGCAGGGGACAGGGCAAGCTTTCTTT CASSPQGTGQAFF
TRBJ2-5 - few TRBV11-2 TGTGCCAGCAGCCAGGGGGGGGATGTTGGTGGGACCCAGTACTTC CASSQGGDVGGTQYF
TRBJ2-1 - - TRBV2 TGTGCCAGCAGTGCCTTCAACAATGAGCAGTTCTTC CASSAFNNEQFF
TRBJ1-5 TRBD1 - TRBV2 TGTGCCAGCAGTGCCCCACAGGGGCGCCAGCATTTT CASSAPQGRQHF